Listed here is a single T cell receptor (beta chain). The data belong to a study of OX40 agonist ivuxolimab in advanced cancers. About the study: Among those enrolled, mean age was around 55 years (range about 23 to 79) and approximately 83% were male. Enrollees could have had prior anti-PD-1, anti-PD-L1 or anti-CTLA-4 therapy, which about 40% had received.

V was clipped by 1 base and J by 6 bases, with 7 bases between them. The germline V gene encodes CDR1 SGHKS and CDR2 YYEKEE (reference sequence). This CDR3 spans 13 amino acids. The method was immunoSEQ multiplex PCR; TCRdb's version includes in-frame clones alone and lacks a portion of them. The table records 45,000 to 60,000 clones, 70% to 85% of them present only once. The origin of this receptor is an adult with an advanced solid tumor such as melanoma, head and neck, liver or kidney cancer. The sequences come from CD4+ or CD8+ T cells sorted from blood, collected in a trial of the OX40 agonist ivuxolimab. The chain combines TRBV5-5 with TRBJ2-2, with D unresolved. The DNA for the CDR3 is TGTGCCAGCAGCTTGTCGCAGGCCGGGGAGCTGTTTTTT. Protein sequence: CASSLSQAGELFF. The full variable domain, completed using reference TRBV5-5 and TRBJ2-2, is DAGVTQSPTHLIKTRGQQVTLRCSPISGHKSVSWYQQVLGQGPQFIFQYYEKEERGRGNFPDRFSARQFPNYSSELNVNALLLGDSALYLCASSLSQAGELFFGEGSRLTVL.